A selection of T cell receptor beta chains follows, all from one sample in a study of blood T cell repertoires in COVID-19. TCRdb's copy holds only in-frame clones and misses some; the assay was immunoSEQ multiplex PCR. Here the sample spans some 250,000 clones, roughly 91% being singletons. The sample taken for sequencing was PBMCs or T cells enriched from blood (not recorded which). The receptors derive from a man aged 40-50 years who had recovered from COVID-19. Both conserved end residues are part of each CDR3. Each record gives: clone size, J gene, V gene, D gene, CDR3 protein. D genes are given only for firm matches. Where a row states a size, it is once, few, many or the class of an expanded clone; other rows omit it.

>NA|TRBJ1-3|TRBV28|NA
CASSLRSVSSGNTIYF
>NA|TRBJ1-2|TRBV7-9|NA
CASRGAGNYGYTF
>NA|TRBJ1-3|TRBV11-2|NA
CASSLMASILAGNTIYF
>once|TRBJ2-7|TRBV29-1|NA
CSVGASGAYEQYF
>NA|TRBJ1-6|TRBV5-1|NA
CASSLVADYNSPLHF
>NA|TRBJ1-1|TRBV7-9|NA
CASSLASVNTEAFF
>NA|TRBJ2-7|TRBV11-2|NA
CASSLGSQGVDEQYF
>NA|TRBJ2-1|TRBV9|TRBD2
CASSPVPSSGDYNEQFF
>NA|TRBJ2-2|TRBV4-3|NA
CASSLQGYTGELFF
>NA|TRBJ2-1|TRBV24-1|TRBD2
CATSGSGRIHEQFF
>NA|TRBJ2-6|TRBV6-6|TRBD2
CASSYRLAGIFQPGGSGANVLTF
>NA|TRBJ2-2|TRBV7-9|NA
CASSGHRDTGELFF
>NA|TRBJ1-3|TRBV5-1|TRBD1
CASRSDRDSGNTIYF
>NA|TRBJ2-1|TRBV19|TRBD2
CASRTSGRDNEQFF
>NA|TRBJ1-5|TRBV14|NA
CASSLTGYQPQHF
>NA|TRBJ2-3|TRBV11-3|NA
CASSLGRQGTDTQYF
>NA|TRBJ2-6|TRBV28|NA
CASSERGSGANVLTF
>NA|TRBJ1-2|TRBV7-2|TRBD1
CASSLSPSTGDGYTF
>NA|TRBJ1-5|TRBV5-1|TRBD1
CASSFGGDRGQPQHF
>NA|TRBJ1-2|TRBV4-2|NA
CASSQESDVPIYGYTF
>NA|TRBJ2-7|TRBV11-3|NA
CASSSRAGYEQYF
>once|TRBJ1-6|TRBV9|NA
CASSVYGAENNSPLHF
>NA|TRBJ2-2|TRBV4-3|NA
CASSQDHPRVSGELFF
>NA|TRBJ2-5|TRBV14|TRBD2
CASSQSHGTSGGLLRETQYF
>NA|TRBJ1-2|TRBV11-2|TRBD1
CASSLTDRADGYTF
>few|TRBJ1-4|TRBV27|TRBD1
CASSLSGTGAEKLFF
>NA|TRBJ1-5|TRBV7-8|TRBD1
CAIGQVGNQPQHF